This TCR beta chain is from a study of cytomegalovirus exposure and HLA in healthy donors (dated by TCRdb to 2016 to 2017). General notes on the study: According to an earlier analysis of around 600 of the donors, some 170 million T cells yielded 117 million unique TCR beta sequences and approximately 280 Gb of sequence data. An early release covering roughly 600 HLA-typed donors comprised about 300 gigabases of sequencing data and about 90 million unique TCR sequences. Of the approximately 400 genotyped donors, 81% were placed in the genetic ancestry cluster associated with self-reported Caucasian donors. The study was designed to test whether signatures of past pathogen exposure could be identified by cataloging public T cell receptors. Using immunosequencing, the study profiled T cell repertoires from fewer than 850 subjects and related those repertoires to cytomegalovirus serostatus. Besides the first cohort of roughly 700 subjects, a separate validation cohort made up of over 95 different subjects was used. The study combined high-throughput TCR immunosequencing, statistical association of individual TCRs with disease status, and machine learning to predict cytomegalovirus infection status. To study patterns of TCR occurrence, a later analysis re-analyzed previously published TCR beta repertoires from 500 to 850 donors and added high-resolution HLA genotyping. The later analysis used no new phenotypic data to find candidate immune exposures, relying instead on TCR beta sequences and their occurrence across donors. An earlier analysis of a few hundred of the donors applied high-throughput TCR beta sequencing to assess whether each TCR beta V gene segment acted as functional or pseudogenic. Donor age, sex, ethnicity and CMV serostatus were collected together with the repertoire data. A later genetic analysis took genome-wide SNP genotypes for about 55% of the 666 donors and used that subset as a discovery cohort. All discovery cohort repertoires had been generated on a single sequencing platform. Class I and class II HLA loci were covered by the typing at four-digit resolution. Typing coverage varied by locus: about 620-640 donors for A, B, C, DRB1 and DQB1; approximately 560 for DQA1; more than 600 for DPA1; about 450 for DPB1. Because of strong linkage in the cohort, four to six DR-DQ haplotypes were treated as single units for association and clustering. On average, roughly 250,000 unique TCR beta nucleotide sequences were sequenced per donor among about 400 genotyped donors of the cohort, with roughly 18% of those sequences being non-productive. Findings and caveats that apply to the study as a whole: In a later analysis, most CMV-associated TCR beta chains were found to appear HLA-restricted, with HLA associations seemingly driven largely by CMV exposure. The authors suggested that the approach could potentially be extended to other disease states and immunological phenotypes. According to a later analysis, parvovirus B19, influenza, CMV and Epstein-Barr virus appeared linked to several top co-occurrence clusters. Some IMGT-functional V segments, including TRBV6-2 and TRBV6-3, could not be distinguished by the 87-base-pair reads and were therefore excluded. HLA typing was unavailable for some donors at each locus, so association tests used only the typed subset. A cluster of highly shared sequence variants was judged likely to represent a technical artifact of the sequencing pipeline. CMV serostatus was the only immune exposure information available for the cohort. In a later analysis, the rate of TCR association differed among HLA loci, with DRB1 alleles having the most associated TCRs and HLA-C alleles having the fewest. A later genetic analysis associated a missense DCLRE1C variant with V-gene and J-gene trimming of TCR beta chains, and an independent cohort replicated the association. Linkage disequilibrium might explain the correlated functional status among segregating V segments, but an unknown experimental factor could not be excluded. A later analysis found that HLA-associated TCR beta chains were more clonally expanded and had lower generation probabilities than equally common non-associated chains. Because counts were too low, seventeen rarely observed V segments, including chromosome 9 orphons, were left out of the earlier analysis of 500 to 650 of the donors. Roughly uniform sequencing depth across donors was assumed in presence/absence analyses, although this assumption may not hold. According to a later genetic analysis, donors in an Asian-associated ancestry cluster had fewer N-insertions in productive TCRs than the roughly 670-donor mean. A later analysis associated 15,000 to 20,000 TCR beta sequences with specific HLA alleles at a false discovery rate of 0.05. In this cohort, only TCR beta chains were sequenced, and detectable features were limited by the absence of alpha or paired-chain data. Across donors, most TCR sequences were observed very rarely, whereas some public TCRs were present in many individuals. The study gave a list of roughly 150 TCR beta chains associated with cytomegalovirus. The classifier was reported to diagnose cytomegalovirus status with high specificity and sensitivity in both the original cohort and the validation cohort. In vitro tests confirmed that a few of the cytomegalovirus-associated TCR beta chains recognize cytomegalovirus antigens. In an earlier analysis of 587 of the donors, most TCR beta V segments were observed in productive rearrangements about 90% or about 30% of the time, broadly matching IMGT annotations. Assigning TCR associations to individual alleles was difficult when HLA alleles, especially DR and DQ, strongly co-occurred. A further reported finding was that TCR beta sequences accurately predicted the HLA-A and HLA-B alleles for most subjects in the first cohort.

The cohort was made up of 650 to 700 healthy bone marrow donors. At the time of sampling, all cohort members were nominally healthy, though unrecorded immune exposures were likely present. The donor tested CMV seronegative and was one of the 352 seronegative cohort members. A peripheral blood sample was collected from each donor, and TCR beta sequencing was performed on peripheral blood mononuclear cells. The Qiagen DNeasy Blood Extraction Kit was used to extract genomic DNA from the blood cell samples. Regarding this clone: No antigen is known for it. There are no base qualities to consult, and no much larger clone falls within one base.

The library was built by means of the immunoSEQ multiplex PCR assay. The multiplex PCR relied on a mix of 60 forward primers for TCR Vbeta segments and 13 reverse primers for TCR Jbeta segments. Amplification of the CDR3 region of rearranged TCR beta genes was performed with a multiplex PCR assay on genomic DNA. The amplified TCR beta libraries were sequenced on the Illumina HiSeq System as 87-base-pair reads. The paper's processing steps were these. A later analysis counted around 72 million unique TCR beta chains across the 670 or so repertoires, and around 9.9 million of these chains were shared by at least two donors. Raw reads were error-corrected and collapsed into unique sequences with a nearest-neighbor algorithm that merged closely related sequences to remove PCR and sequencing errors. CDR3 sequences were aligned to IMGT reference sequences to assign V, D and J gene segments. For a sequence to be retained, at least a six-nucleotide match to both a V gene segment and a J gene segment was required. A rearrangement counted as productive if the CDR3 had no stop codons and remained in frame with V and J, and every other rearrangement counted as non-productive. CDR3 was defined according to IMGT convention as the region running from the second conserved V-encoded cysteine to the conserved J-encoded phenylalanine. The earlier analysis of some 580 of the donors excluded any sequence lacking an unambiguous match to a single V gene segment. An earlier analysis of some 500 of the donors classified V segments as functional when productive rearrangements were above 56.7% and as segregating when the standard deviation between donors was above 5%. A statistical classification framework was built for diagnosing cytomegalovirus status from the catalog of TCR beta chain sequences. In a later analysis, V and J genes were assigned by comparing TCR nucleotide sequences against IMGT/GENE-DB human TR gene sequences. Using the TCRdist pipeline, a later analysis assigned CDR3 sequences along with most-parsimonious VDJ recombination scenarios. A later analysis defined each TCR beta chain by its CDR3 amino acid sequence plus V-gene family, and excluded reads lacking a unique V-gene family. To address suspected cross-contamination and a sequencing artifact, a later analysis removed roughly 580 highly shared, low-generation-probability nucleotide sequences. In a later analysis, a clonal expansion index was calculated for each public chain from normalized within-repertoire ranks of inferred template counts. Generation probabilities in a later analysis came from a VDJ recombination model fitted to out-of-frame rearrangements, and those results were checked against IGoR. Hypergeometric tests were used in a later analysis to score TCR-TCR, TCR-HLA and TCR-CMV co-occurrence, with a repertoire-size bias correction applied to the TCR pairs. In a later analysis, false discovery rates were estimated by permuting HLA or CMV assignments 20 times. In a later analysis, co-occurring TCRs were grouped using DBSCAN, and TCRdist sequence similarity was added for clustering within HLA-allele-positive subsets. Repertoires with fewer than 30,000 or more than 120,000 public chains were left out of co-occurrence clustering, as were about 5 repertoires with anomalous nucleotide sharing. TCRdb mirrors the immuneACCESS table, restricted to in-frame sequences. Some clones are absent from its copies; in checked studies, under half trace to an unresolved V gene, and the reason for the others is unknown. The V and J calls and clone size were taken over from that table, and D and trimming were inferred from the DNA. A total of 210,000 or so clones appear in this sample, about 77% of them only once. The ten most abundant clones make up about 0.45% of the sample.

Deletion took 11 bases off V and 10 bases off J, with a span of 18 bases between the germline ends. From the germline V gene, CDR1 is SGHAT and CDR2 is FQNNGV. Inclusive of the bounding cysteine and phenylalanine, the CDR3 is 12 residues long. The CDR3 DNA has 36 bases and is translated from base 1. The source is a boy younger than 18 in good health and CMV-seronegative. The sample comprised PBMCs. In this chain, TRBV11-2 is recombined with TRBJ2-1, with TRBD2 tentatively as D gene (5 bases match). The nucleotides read TGTGCCTCAAACGGGCGGGTCGGAGAGCAGTTCTTC. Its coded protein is CASNGRVGEQFF.